This passage covers 26 T cell receptor beta chains from one sample sequenced in a study of long-term antiretroviral therapy in people with HIV. Version v3.0 of the immunoSEQ assay ran at survey level. The repertoire was sequenced with immunoSEQ multiplex PCR; TCRdb's copy has only in-frame clones and lacks some. The repertoire has 9,000 to 10,000 clones, 75% to 85% of them found once; the top ten carry over 15%. The source material was unsorted PBMCs, sampled 0.7 years after starting antiretroviral therapy. These receptors came from a man aged 40-49 years with HIV.

This chain joins TRBV6-5 and TRBJ2-5, with 9 bases lining up with TRBD2. The CDR3 is 15 amino acids. From germline, CDR1 is MNHEY and CDR2 SVGAGI. V shed 5 bases and J 0 bases; nucleotides not matched to a gene: 4. CDR3 amino acids: CASSHPSGDQETQYF. The DNA of the CDR3 is TGTGCCAGCAGTCACCCTAGCGGGGACCAAGAGACCCAGTACTTC.

The chain recombines TRBV29-1 with TRBJ2-1, with 7 bases identical to TRBD1. The CDR3 has 13 residues. The junction had 7 bases not matched to a gene; V was cut back by 5 bases and J by 6 bases. CDR1 SQVTM and CDR2 ANQGSEA come from the germline V gene. The CDR3 nucleotides read TGCAGCGTTCACGGCAACAGGGGCAATGAGCAGTTCTTC. Translated, it gives CSVHGNRGNEQFF.

Within the sample, this clone is medium-sized. This chain connects TRBV5-4 to TRBJ2-5; 9 bases fit TRBD2. Germline trimming cut 4 bases from V and 4 bases from J; bases unmatched to any gene: 5. Germline V lookup: CDR1 SGHNT, CDR2 YYREEE (reference sequence). This CDR3 spans 14 amino acids. The CDR3 nucleotides are TGTGCCAGCAGCCCCGCGGGGGGGGGAGAGACCCAGTACTTC. This encodes CASSPAGGGETQYF.

The chain recombines TRBV28 with TRBJ1-3; D gene uncertain. The CDR3 is made up of 12 amino acids. In germline, CDR1 is MDHEN, CDR2 SYDVKM. V lost 5 bases to trimming and J lost 3 bases, with 5 bases between them. The CDR3 DNA reads TGTGCCAGCAGTCTTCTTGGAAACACCATATATTTT. Translation gives CASSLLGNTIYF.

The chain links TRBV6-6 to TRBJ2-7, with 7 bases that match TRBD2. The CDR3 runs 15 residues. The germline V gene encodes CDR1 MNHNY and CDR2 SVGAGI (reference sequence). Unmatched junction bases numbered 8, after V lost 2 bases and J lost 4 bases. The CDR3 sequence: CASSYRRAGMYEQYF. The CDR3 DNA follows: TGTGCCAGCAGTTACCGGCGAGCGGGAATGTACGAGCAGTACTTC.

In its sample, this clone was seen once. The V call is TRBV6-5, the J call TRBJ2-7, with D perhaps matching TRBD1 or TRBD2 (5 bases each). The germline V gene encodes CDR1 MNHEY and CDR2 SVGAGI. The germline V and J ends were trimmed by 2 bases and 5 bases, with 16 bases remaining between them. The CDR3 totals 15 residues. The CDR3 sequence is CASSYAAGSLHEQYF. The CDR3 coding sequence is TGTGCCAGCAGTTACGCTGCAGGGAGTCTCCACGAGCAGTACTTC.

The V call is TRBV19, the J call TRBJ1-2; D might be TRBD1 (6 bases). Germline loops: CDR1 LNHDA, CDR2 SQIVND (reference sequence). The CDR3 has 15 residues. The ends were cut back, 3 bases at V and 6 bases at J, with 17 bases in the middle. The CDR3 here is CASSIETGRSDGYTF. CDR3 in DNA: TGTGCCAGTAGTATCGAGACAGGAAGATCAGATGGCTACACCTTC.

This clone was observed once. The chain carries TRBV29-1 and TRBJ2-1; weak D call: TRBD2 (6 bases). CDR1 is SQVTM, CDR2 ANQGSEA, per germline. The CDR3 runs to 15 residues. V gave up 4 bases and J gave up 2 bases, with 15 bases separating them. The CDR3 DNA sequence: TGCAGCGTTGGACTAGGGGTCGGGGCCTACAATGAGCAGTTCTTC. Its protein is CSVGLGVGAYNEQFF.

The CDR3 region has the DNA TGTGCCAGTAGTCGAACAGGGGCCTCCTACGAGCAGTACTTC. As protein: CASSRTGASYEQYF. The rearrangement joins TRBV19 to TRBJ2-7; TRBD1 matches 7 bases. V dropped 5 bases and J dropped 0; count of bases not matched to a gene: 4. The CDR3 length is 14 residues. CDR1 is LNHDA and CDR2 is SQIVND in the germline V gene (reference sequence).

The chain uses TRBV7-9 and TRBJ2-5, with D maybe TRBD2 (5 bases). Germline V gives CDR1 SEHNR, CDR2 FQNEAQ (reference sequence). Trimming took 5 bases from V and 2 from J, leaving 18 bases between them. The CDR3 covers 16 residues. In DNA, the CDR3 is TGTGCCAGCAGCCCCCCGATGGTCCGGGATCAAGAGACCCAGTACTTC. Translated: CASSPPMVRDQETQYF.

The chain combines TRBV30 with TRBJ2-7; 11 bases are a match to TRBD1. CDR1 is GTSNPN and CDR2 is SVGIG in the germline V gene (reference sequence). The trim removed 4 bases at V and 4 bases at J, leaving 12 bases unmatched. This CDR3 comprises 16 residues. The CDR3 reads CAWKEKRDRGSYEQYF. CDR3 DNA sequence: TGTGCCTGGAAGGAAAAACGGGACAGGGGGTCTTACGAGCAGTACTTC.

The rearrangement uses TRBV4-1 and TRBJ2-1, with D possibly being TRBD2 (7 bases). Trimming removed 3 bases from V and 8 bases from J, with 14 bases in between. CDR3 length equals 14 residues. CDR1 and CDR2 (germline): MGHRA, YSYEKL. The CDR3 sequence: CASSQAEGGYEQFF. The CDR3, as DNA: TGCGCCAGCAGCCAGGCGGAGGGGGGGTATGAGCAGTTCTTC.

The chain has TRBV7-2 and TRBJ1-5; possible D gene TRBD1, 5 bases. Trimming cost V 5 bases and J 1 base, with 12 bases left between them. The CDR3 spans 15 residues. Germline loops: CDR1 SGHTA, CDR2 FQGNSA. The CDR3 coding sequence is TGTGCCAGCAGCCCCCAAGGGACCAGCAATCAGCCCCAGCATTTT. Residues: CASSPQGTSNQPQHF. The full variable domain, completed using reference TRBV7-2 and TRBJ1-5, is GAGVSQSPSNKVTEKGKDVELRCDPISGHTALYWYRQSLGQGLEFLIYFQGNSAPDKSGLPSDRFSAERTGGSVSTLTIQRTQQEDSAVYLCASSPQGTSNQPQHFGDGTRLSIL.

The CDR3 nucleotides are TGCGCCAGCCTCTCCTTGATTGGGCAGGGAAATACCGGGGAGCTGTTTTTT. This gives the protein CASLSLIGQGNTGELFF. The chain links TRBV4-3 to TRBJ2-2, with D possibly being TRBD1 (5 bases). The CDR3 runs 17 residues. The V and J ends lost 8 bases and 5 bases respectively, with 24 bases between them. Germline V CDR1 and CDR2: LGHNA, YSLEER.

This clone was detected a few times. A read error may produce the germline difference seen at one junction end. This chain connects TRBV10-3 to TRBJ2-1, with D unclear. The germline gives CDR1 ENHRY, CDR2 SYGVKD. This CDR3 is built from 13 residues. CDR3 nucleotides: TGTGCCGTCAGAGTGCCAGACTACAATGAGCAGTTCTTC. It translates to CAVRVPDYNEQFF.

The V and J genes are TRBV28 and TRBJ1-2, with 7 bases fitting TRBD1. This CDR3 has 16 amino acids. CDR1 is MDHEN, CDR2 SYDVKM, per germline. Trimming cost V 6 bases and J 3 bases; bases outside gene matches: 13. The CDR3 here is CASSTRTGPEDYGYTF. The CDR3 DNA reads as TGTGCCAGCAGCACCCGGACAGGCCCAGAAGACTATGGCTACACCTTC.

This clone was seen once. V usage is TRBV7-2 and J usage is TRBJ2-4; D is undetermined. V was trimmed by 0 bases and J by 2 bases, leaving 8 bases between them. Germline V gene sequence: CDR1 SGHTA, CDR2 FQGNSA. The CDR3 totals 15 residues. The CDR3 nucleotides are TGTGCCAGCAGCTTAGCGCTTGGCTCCAAAAACATTCAGTACTTC. As protein: CASSLALGSKNIQYF. Combining the CDR3 with reference TRBV7-2 and TRBJ2-4 gives the whole variable domain GAGVSQSPSNKVTEKGKDVELRCDPISGHTALYWYRQSLGQGLEFLIYFQGNSAPDKSGLPSDRFSAERTGGSVSTLTIQRTQQEDSAVYLCASSLALGSKNIQYFGAGTRLSVL.

This rearrangement joins TRBV30 to TRBJ1-5; D gene unclear. The CDR3 is 13 residues long. Per germline, CDR1 GTSNPN and CDR2 SVGIG (reference sequence). Trimming stripped 2 bases from V and 4 bases from J, with 9 bases between. In DNA form, the CDR3 reads TGTGCCTGGAGTACTCAGAGAAATCAGCCCCAGCATTTT. Translated, it gives CAWSTQRNQPQHF. Full variable domain (rest looked up from reference TRBV30 and TRBJ1-5): SQTIHQWPATLVQPVGSPLSLECTVEGTSNPNLYWYRQAAGRGLQLLFYSVGIGQISSEVPQNLSASRPQDRQFILSSKKLLLSDSGFYLCAWSTQRNQPQHFGDGTRLSIL.

This sequence joins TRBV30 and TRBJ2-7; D remains ambiguous. Per germline, CDR1 GTSNPN and CDR2 SVGIG (reference sequence). Trimming removed 0 bases from V and 3 bases from J, with 6 bases in between. The CDR3 sequence is 12 residues long. CDR3: CAWSVTHYEQYF. CDR3 sequence (DNA): TGTGCCTGGAGTGTGACACACTACGAGCAGTACTTC.

The genes are TRBV19 and TRBJ2-1; D may be TRBD2 (5 bases). This CDR3 comprises 13 residues. From germline, CDR1 is LNHDA and CDR2 SQIVND (reference sequence). V was trimmed by 4 bases and J by 10 bases, leaving 14 bases between them. The CDR3: CASSTSAEREQFF. The DNA for the CDR3 is TGTGCCAGTAGTACGAGCGCCGAGCGGGAGCAGTTCTTC.

V usage is TRBV19 and J usage is TRBJ1-5; D uncertain. Deletions cut 5 bases from V and 3 bases from J, with 17 bases between. Germline CDR1 is LNHDA and CDR2 is SQIVND (reference sequence). The CDR3 has 16 amino acids. The CDR3 reads CASSAPNRQDNQPQHF. The CDR3 DNA is TGTGCCAGTAGTGCACCAAACCGGCAGGACAATCAGCCCCAGCATTTT.

V usage is TRBV14 and J usage is TRBJ2-7; TRBD2 aligns across 8 bases. The CDR3 spans 15 residues. The germline CDR1 and CDR2 sequences are SGHDN and FVKESK. Trimming removed 2 bases from V and 2 bases from J; junction bases left unmatched: 5. CDR3 nucleotides: TGTGCCAGCAGCCAATCCGGGACTAGACCCTACGAGCAGTACTTC. It specifies CASSQSGTRPYEQYF.

This chain links TRBV6-4 with TRBJ2-1; D gene ambiguous. Germline CDR1 and CDR2: MRHNA and SNTAGT. CDR3 length equals 12 residues. V lost 6 bases, J lost 6 bases, and 9 bases lay in between. CDR3 coding DNA: TGTGCCAGCAGCGACCAGGTCAATGAGCAGTTCTTC. Protein: CASSDQVNEQFF.

The chain recombines TRBV6-5 with TRBJ1-1, with unresolved D. This CDR3 has 15 amino acids. Germline V CDR1 and CDR2: MNHEY, SVGAGI. V was clipped by 6 bases and J by 2 bases, with 16 bases between them. The DNA for the CDR3 is TGTGCCAGCAGCCCCGTCGGGCACATTAACACTGAAGCTTTCTTT. It translates to CASSPVGHINTEAFF.

The genes are TRBV6-5 and TRBJ2-3, with D perhaps matching TRBD1 (5 bases). Germline CDR1 and CDR2: MNHEY and SVGAGI. V was pared by 4 bases and J by 6 bases, with 17 bases between. The length of the CDR3 is 15 residues. The CDR3, as DNA: TGTGCCAGCAGTTCAACCTTCAGCCAGGGTGATACGCAGTATTTT. Encoded protein: CASSSTFSQGDTQYF.

The genes are TRBV29-1 and TRBJ1-5; no clear D gene. CDR3 length: 15 residues. Between the trimmed V and J ends, which lost 3 bases and 0 bases, there was a span of 12 bases. CDR1 SQVTM and CDR2 ANQGSEA come from the germline V gene. CDR3 sequence reads: CSVETDFYSNQPQHF. The CDR3 nucleotides read TGCAGCGTTGAGACCGACTTCTATAGCAATCAGCCCCAGCATTTT.